Below, 32 T cell receptor beta chains from the same sample are listed, as sequenced in a study of blood T cell repertoires in COVID-19. Produced via immunoSEQ multiplex PCR; TCRdb's table is partial and in-frame only. This table holds about 320,000 clones, around 88% found once. Sequences were obtained from peripheral blood. The receptors here all came from a woman under 40 with COVID-19, enrolled during active disease.

This clone was detected once. The rearrangement joins TRBV9 to TRBJ1-4, with no clear D. Germline V gene sequence: CDR1 SGDLS, CDR2 YYNGEE. Between the trimmed V and J ends, which lost 0 bases and 11 bases, there was a span of 17 bases. The CDR3 runs 15 residues. CDR3 nucleotides: TGTGCCAGCAGCGTAGGTGAGGGCACGACAAGGAAACTGTTTTTT. It codes for CASSVGEGTTRKLFF.

The chain couples TRBV5-1 to TRBJ2-7; D may be TRBD1 (5 bases). The V gene's germline CDR1 is SGHRS and CDR2 YFSETQ. CDR3 length equals 16 residues. V was pared by 7 bases and J by 1 base, with 21 bases between. CDR3 coding DNA: TGCGCCAGCCAGGGCCTCGGCGGACCATTGTCCTACGAGCAGTACTTC. Its protein product is CASQGLGGPLSYEQYF. Variable domain in full (rest from reference TRBV5-1 and TRBJ2-7): KAGVTQTPRYLIKTRGQQVTLSCSPISGHRSVSWYQQTPGQGLQFLFEYFSETQRNKGNFPGRFSGRQFSNSRSEMNVSTLELGDSALYLCASQGLGGPLSYEQYFGPGTRLTVT.

The gene calls are TRBV27 and TRBJ1-5, with D tentatively TRBD1 (5 bases). The CDR3 is made up of 14 amino acids. Germline V CDR1 and CDR2: MNHEY, SMNVEV (reference sequence). V lost 8 bases, J lost 4 bases, and 15 bases lay in between. The CDR3 here is CASAVRRGNQPQHF. The CDR3 coding sequence is TGTGCCAGCGCTGTGCGTCGGGGGAATCAGCCCCAGCATTTT.

This clone came up a few times. The chain recombines TRBV5-1 with TRBJ2-7, with TRBD2 identical over 9 bases. Germline V gene sequence: CDR1 SGHRS, CDR2 YFSETQ. The CDR3 is made up of 13 amino acids. Trimming at V came to 4 bases and at J to 6 bases, leaving 5 bases not matched to a gene. In DNA, the CDR3 is TGCGCCAGCAGCACGGGACTAGCTATCGAGCAGTACTTC. Translation: CASSTGLAIEQYF.

The chain employs TRBV2 and TRBJ2-2; D possibly corresponds to TRBD1 (6 bases). Trimming pared 6 bases from V and 5 bases from J, leaving 16 bases between. The germline gives CDR1 SNHLY, CDR2 FYNNEI. The length of the CDR3 is 15 residues. The CDR3: CASRMGTHGTGELFF. In DNA form, the CDR3 reads TGTGCCAGCAGGATGGGGACACACGGTACCGGGGAGCTGTTTTTT.

This clone was recorded once. The genes are TRBV2 and TRBJ1-2; no clear D. Trimming took off 4 bases at V and 0 bases at J, with 9 bases between the two ends. Germline values: CDR1 SNHLY, CDR2 FYNNEI. The length of the CDR3 is 14 residues. CDR3 region: CASSAEGANYGYTF. For the CDR3, the DNA is TGTGCCAGCAGTGCCGAGGGAGCTAACTATGGCTACACCTTC.

The chain links TRBV30 to TRBJ1-4; 8 bases match TRBD1. Trimming cost V 0 bases and J 1 base; bases outside gene matches: 7. CDR1 is GTSNPN and CDR2 is SVGIG in the germline V gene (reference sequence). CDR3 size: 17 residues. CDR3 amino acids: CAWSVRQGALTNEKLFF. The CDR3 DNA is TGTGCCTGGAGTGTACGGCAGGGGGCGCTAACTAATGAAAAACTGTTTTTT.

This chain joins TRBV7-3 and TRBJ1-2, with 8 bases aligning to TRBD1. J lost 6 bases, V lost 3 bases, and 3 bases had no gene match. CDR1 is SGHTA, CDR2 FQGTGA, per germline. The CDR3 is 13 amino acids. The chain's CDR3 is CASSFGQGHGYTF. Here the CDR3 DNA reads TGTGCCAGCAGCTTCGGACAGGGTCATGGCTACACCTTC. The full variable domain, with the rest looked up from reference TRBV7-3 and TRBJ1-2, is GAGVSQTPSNKVTEKGKYVELRCDPISGHTALYWYRQSLGQGPEFLIYFQGTGAADDSGLPNDRFFAVRPEGSVSTLKIQRTERGDSAVYLCASSFGQGHGYTFGSGTRLTVV.

This chain links TRBV7-2 with TRBJ2-6, with D possibly being TRBD1 (5 bases). In germline, CDR1 is SGHTA, CDR2 FQGNSA. The CDR3 consists of 15 residues. The V end was cut by 6 bases, the J end by 4 bases, with 13 bases between. CDR3 amino acids: CASRMQGSGANVLTF. The CDR3 DNA reads as TGTGCCAGCAGGATGCAGGGTTCCGGGGCCAACGTCCTGACTTTC.

This chain uses TRBV6-5 with TRBJ1-5; 8 bases are a match to TRBD1. V lost 6 bases to trimming and J lost 6 bases; unmatched junction nucleotides: 10. The germline V gene encodes CDR1 MNHEY and CDR2 SVGAGI. This CDR3 has 15 amino acids. The CDR3 DNA is TGTGCCAGCAGGCCCGACAGGGGAGGGAGTCAGCCCCAGCATTTT. Amino acids: CASRPDRGGSQPQHF.

The rearrangement joins TRBV3-1 (or the pseudogene TRBV3-2) to TRBJ1-6; perhaps TRBD1 as D (5 bases). V lost 4 bases to trimming and J lost 10 bases, with 20 bases between them. Germline V gives CDR1 LGHDT, CDR2 YNNKEL (reference sequence). There are 16 residues in the CDR3. CDR3 protein: CASSLGTGVLGSPLHF. CDR3 nucleotides: TGTGCCAGCAGCCTGGGGACGGGGGTATTAGGCTCACCCCTCCACTTT.

The chain recombines TRBV27 with TRBJ1-3; TRBD1 is a possible D gene (6 bases). The length of the CDR3 is 14 residues. Germline CDR1 reads MNHEY; CDR2 reads SMNVEV (reference sequence). V lost 8 bases and J 11 bases, leaving 22 bases between the germline ends. The CDR3, as DNA: TGTGCCAGCTCGTTTCAGGCTGGGACAAGGCCCATATATTTT. Translating it yields CASSFQAGTRPIYF.

The gene calls are TRBV6-6 and TRBJ2-7; 7 positions match TRBD2. V gave up 2 bases and J gave up 5 bases; unmatched junction bases: 9. The length of the CDR3 is 15 residues. The germline CDR1 and CDR2 sequences are MNHNY and SVGAGI (reference sequence). CDR3 amino acids: CASSYPLAGEHEQYF. CDR3 DNA sequence: TGTGCCAGCAGTTACCCCTTGGCGGGGGAGCACGAGCAGTACTTC.

CDR3 in amino acids: CASRLGQGGETQYF. The CDR3 DNA follows: TGTGCCAGTAGGTTGGGACAGGGCGGAGAGACCCAGTACTTC. The chain combines TRBV19 with TRBJ2-5, with 9 bases matching TRBD1. The CDR3 has 14 amino acids. Germline assignment: CDR1 LNHDA and CDR2 SQIVND (reference sequence). The trim removed 6 bases at V and 4 bases at J, leaving 6 bases unmatched.

The genes are TRBV11-2 and TRBJ1-6; 10 nucleotides line up with TRBD1. This CDR3 has 15 residues. Germline trimming cut 4 bases from V and 9 bases from J; bases unmatched to any gene: 6. Germline V gene data show CDR1 as SGHAT and CDR2 as FQNNGV. The CDR3 DNA reads as TGTGCCAGCAGCTCGGTGACAGGGGGCCCTTCACCCCTCCACTTT. It is translated as CASSSVTGGPSPLHF.

The J gene is TRBJ1-2, the V gene TRBV24-1; 11 bases are a match to TRBD1. The junction had 8 bases not matched to a gene; V was cut back by 5 bases and J by 1 base. Germline CDR1 is KGHDR and CDR2 is SFDVKD. The CDR3 contains 17 residues. The CDR3 loop reads CATSAGTGGGNNYGYTF. In DNA, the CDR3 is TGTGCCACCAGTGCAGGGACAGGGGGTGGGAATAACTATGGCTACACCTTC.

CDR3 sequence (DNA): TGTGCCACGGCGACTGAGACTTTCACGGGCGAGCAGTACTTC. Amino acid sequence: CATATETFTGEQYF. The rearrangement uses TRBV10-3 and TRBJ2-7; D remains ambiguous. This CDR3 spans 14 amino acids. The V gene lost 10 bases and the J gene lost 6 bases, with 22 bases spanning the gap. CDR1 and CDR2 (germline): ENHRY, SYGVKD.

V is TRBV4-2 and J is TRBJ1-1; D is uncertain. This CDR3 region has 12 residues. In germline, CDR1 is LGHNA, CDR2 YNFKEQ. V dropped 1 base and J dropped 8 bases, with 8 bases sitting between them. CDR3 amino acids: CASSQVSREAFF. The CDR3 DNA reads as TGTGCCAGCAGCCAAGTGAGCCGAGAAGCTTTCTTT.

The chain uses TRBV5-5 and TRBJ1-2, with TRBD1 matching 10 bases. The CDR3 has 19 amino acids. With 2 bases clipped from V and 1 base from J, the junction kept 14 bases outside the gene matches. Germline CDR1 and CDR2: SGHKS and YYEKEE (reference sequence). The CDR3 loop reads CASSLGSGWTGGLNYGYTF. In DNA form, the CDR3 reads TGTGCCAGCAGCTTAGGATCGGGTTGGACAGGGGGACTTAACTATGGCTACACCTTC.

Only one count was recorded for this clone. The CDR3 is CASSLRGADTQYF. The CDR3 coding sequence is TGTGCCAGCAGCCTGCGGGGGGCAGATACGCAGTATTTT. The rearrangement links TRBV11-3 to TRBJ2-3; TRBD2 matches 8 bases. Germline-derived CDR1 and CDR2 are SGHNT and YENEEA. The CDR3 consists of 13 residues. The trim removed 5 bases at V and 4 bases at J, leaving 2 bases unmatched.

The V call is TRBV9, the J call TRBJ1-2, with D possibly TRBD1 on 5 matching bases. The CDR3 is 14 amino acids. Trimming left V 0 bases short and J 5 bases short, with 11 bases between. Germline V gene data show CDR1 as SGDLS and CDR2 as YYNGEE. DNA for the CDR3: TGTGCCAGCAGCGTAGGGGAACAGGATTATGGCTACACCTTC. It codes for CASSVGEQDYGYTF.

This chain links TRBV7-9 with TRBJ2-7, with D uncertain. Trimming took 1 base from V and 1 from J, leaving 5 bases between them. Germline V gives CDR1 SEHNR, CDR2 FQNEAQ (reference sequence). This CDR3 contains 13 residues. The CDR3 sequence is CASSLGRSYEQYV. CDR3 sequence (DNA): TGTGCCAGCAGCTTAGGGAGATCCTACGAGCAGTACGTC.

The V call is TRBV9, the J call TRBJ1-1, with 7 nucleotides matching TRBD1. V trimming: 3 bases; J trimming: 8 bases; junction bases outside the gene matches: 7. Germline V gene data show CDR1 as SGDLS and CDR2 as YYNGEE. The CDR3 length is 13 residues. The CDR3 loop is CASSGGPTGEAFF. Written as DNA, the CDR3 is TGTGCCAGCAGCGGCGGACCGACAGGGGAAGCTTTCTTT.

The chain is built from TRBV15 and TRBJ1-5, with D possibly matching TRBD1 (6 bases). Germline CDR1 reads LNHNV; CDR2 reads YYDKDF (reference sequence). This CDR3 contains 17 residues. V shed 0 bases and J shed 6 bases, with 18 bases lying between them. Written as DNA, the CDR3 is TGTGCCACCAGCAGAGATCCCGCAACCAGGGGAAGTCAGCCCCAGCATTTT. This translates into CATSRDPATRGSQPQHF.

The chain links TRBV2 to TRBJ2-5; D call uncertain. CDR3 length: 14 amino acids. The germline V gene encodes CDR1 SNHLY and CDR2 FYNNEI. The V end lost 2 bases, the J end lost 1 base, and 8 bases lay between the germline ends. The CDR3: CASSEFTIQETQYF. For the CDR3, the DNA is TGTGCCAGCAGTGAATTCACTATCCAAGAGACCCAGTACTTC.

This clone was recorded only once. The J gene is TRBJ1-1, the V gene TRBV5-1; 9 positions agree with TRBD1. Germline V gene data show CDR1 as SGHRS and CDR2 as YFSETQ. The trim removed 4 bases at V and 4 bases at J, leaving 5 bases unmatched. The CDR3 is made up of 14 amino acids. Here the CDR3 reads CASSRLDRGTEAFF. CDR3 sequence (DNA): TGCGCCAGCAGCCGCTTGGACAGGGGCACTGAAGCTTTCTTT.

The V gene is TRBV12-3 or TRBV12-4, the J gene TRBJ2-5; no definite D call. V was trimmed by 3 bases and J by 7 bases, leaving 12 bases between them. This CDR3 comprises 13 residues. CDR3 protein: CASSFRLVATQYF. In nucleotides, the CDR3 is TGTGCCAGCAGTTTTCGGCTAGTGGCGACCCAGTACTTC.

V is TRBV27 and J is TRBJ1-1; D gene unclear. Germline V gene lookup returns CDR1 MNHEY and CDR2 SMNVEV (reference sequence). This CDR3 is 11 amino acids long. V was clipped by 4 bases and J by 6 bases, with 6 bases between them. CDR3 in DNA: TGTGCCAGCAGTTCCGCAGCTGAAGCTTTCTTT. It encodes CASSSAAEAFF.

The chain combines TRBV5-1 with TRBJ1-1; perhaps TRBD1 as D (6 bases). V dropped 6 bases and J dropped 11 bases, with 26 bases sitting between them. The CDR3 length is 15 residues. The germline V gene encodes CDR1 SGHRS and CDR2 YFSETQ. The CDR3 sequence is CASTYATNREGVAFF. The CDR3 DNA reads TGCGCCAGCACCTACGCTACCAACAGGGAAGGAGTGGCTTTCTTT. Filled out from reference TRBV5-1 and TRBJ1-1, the complete variable domain reads KAGVTQTPRYLIKTRGQQVTLSCSPISGHRSVSWYQQTPGQGLQFLFEYFSETQRNKGNFPGRFSGRQFSNSRSEMNVSTLELGDSALYLCASTYATNREGVAFFGQGTRLTVV.

The chain links TRBV5-4 to TRBJ1-1, with 7 bases lining up with TRBD1. Germline lookup yields CDR1 SGHNT and CDR2 YYREEE (reference sequence). This CDR3 has 16 residues. With 3 bases clipped from V and 4 bases from J, the junction kept 12 bases outside the gene matches. In DNA, the CDR3 is TGTGCCAGCAGCTCTAGTAGATACAGGGGTGGCACTGAAGCTTTCTTT. This codes for CASSSSRYRGGTEAFF.

This clone was observed a single time. J is TRBJ1-3 and V is TRBV3-1 (or the pseudogene TRBV3-2), with unresolved D. The CDR3 has 13 residues. Germline CDR1 is LGHDT and CDR2 is YNNKEL (reference sequence). Trimming shortened V by 4 bases and J by 3 bases, and 7 bases separated the two germline ends. CDR3 region: CASSRLLGNTIYF. The CDR3 DNA reads TGTGCCAGCAGCCGTCTTCTTGGAAACACCATATATTTT.

The chain carries TRBV2 and TRBJ2-1, with D unresolved. Trimming shortened V by 4 bases and J by 4 bases, and 8 bases separated the two germline ends. Germline CDR1 and CDR2: SNHLY and FYNNEI. CDR3 length: 13 residues. The CDR3 protein is CASSVGRYNEQFF. The CDR3 DNA follows: TGTGCCAGCAGTGTTGGCAGATACAATGAGCAGTTCTTC.